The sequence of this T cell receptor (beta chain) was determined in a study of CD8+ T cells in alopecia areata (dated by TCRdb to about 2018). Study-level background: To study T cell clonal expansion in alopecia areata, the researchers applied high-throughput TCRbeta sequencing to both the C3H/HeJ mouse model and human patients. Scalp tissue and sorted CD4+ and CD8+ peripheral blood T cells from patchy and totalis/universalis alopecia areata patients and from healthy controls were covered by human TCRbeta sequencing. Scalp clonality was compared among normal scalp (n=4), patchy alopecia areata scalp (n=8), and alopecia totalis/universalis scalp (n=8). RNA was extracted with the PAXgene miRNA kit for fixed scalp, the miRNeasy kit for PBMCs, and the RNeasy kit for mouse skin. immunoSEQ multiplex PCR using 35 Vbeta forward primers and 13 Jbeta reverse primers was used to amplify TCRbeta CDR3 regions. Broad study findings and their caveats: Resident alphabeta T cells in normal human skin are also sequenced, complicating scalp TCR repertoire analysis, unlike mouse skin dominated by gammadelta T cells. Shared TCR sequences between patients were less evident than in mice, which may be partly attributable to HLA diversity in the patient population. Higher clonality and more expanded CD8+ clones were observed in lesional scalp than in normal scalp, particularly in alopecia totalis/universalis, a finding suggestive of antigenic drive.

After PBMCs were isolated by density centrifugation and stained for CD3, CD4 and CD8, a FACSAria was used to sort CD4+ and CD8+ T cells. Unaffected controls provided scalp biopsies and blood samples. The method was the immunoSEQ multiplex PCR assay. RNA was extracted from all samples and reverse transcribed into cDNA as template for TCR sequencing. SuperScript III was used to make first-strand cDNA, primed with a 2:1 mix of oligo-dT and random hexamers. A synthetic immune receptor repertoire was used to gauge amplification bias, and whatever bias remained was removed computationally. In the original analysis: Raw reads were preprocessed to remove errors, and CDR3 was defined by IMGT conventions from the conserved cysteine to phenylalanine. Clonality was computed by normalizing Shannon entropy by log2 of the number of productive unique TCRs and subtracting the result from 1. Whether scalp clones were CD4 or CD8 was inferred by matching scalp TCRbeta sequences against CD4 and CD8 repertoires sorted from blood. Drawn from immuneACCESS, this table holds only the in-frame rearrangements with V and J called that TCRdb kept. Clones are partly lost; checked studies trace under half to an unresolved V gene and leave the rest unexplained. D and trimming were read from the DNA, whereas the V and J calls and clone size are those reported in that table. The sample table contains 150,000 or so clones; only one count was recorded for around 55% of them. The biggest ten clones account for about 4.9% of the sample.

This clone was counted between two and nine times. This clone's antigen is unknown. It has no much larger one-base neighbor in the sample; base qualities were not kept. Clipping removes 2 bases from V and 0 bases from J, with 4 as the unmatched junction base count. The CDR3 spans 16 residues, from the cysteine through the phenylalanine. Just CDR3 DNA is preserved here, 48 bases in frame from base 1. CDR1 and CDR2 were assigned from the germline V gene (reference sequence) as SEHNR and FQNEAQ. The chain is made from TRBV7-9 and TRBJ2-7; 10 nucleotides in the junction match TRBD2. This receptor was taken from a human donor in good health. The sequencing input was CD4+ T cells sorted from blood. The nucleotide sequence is TGTGCCAGCAGCTTACACCCTAGCGGGAGCTCCTACGAGCAGTACTTC. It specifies CASSLHPSGSSYEQYF.